There are many counts of the clone carrying this TCR beta chain. The data derive from a study of blood T cell repertoires in COVID-19. Overall study context: Samples representing acute and convalescent COVID-19 were sourced from the United States, Italy and Spain.

The participants were between about 18 and 89 years old and came from some 25 US areas. Cohort assignment relied on participant-reported clinical history. This table comes from immunoSEQ multiplex PCR, and its TCRdb copy is limited to in-frame clones, with some not included. The data hold roughly 400,000 clones, with 80% to 90% observed a single time. Germline V gene data show CDR1 as SEHNR and CDR2 as FQNEAQ (reference sequence). V lost 4 bases and J lost 5; bases outside the gene matches: 9. The CDR3 extends over 15 amino acids. The sequence was collected from a young man who had recovered from COVID-19. The rearrangement links TRBV7-9 to TRBJ1-2; 8 nucleotides line up with TRBD1. Sequenced sample: PBMCs or T cells enriched from blood (not recorded which). The CDR3 DNA follows: TGTGCCAGCAGCTCCGGACAGGGATTTTCGTATGGCTACACCTTC. This codes for CASSSGQGFSYGYTF.